This TCR beta chain was identified in a study of CD4+ T cells in melanoma. Study-level points and caveats: A reported correlation linked neoantigen-specific CD4+ T cells to CD8+, macrophage and B cell function. Diverse differentiation states were reported for melanoma neoantigen-specific CD4+ T cells.

TCRdb keeps only in-frame clones here, not all; method: immunoSEQ multiplex PCR. The sample shows 13,000 or so clones, 68% of them seen only once. Germline CDR1 MNHEY, CDR2 SVGAGI. This CDR3 has 15 amino acids. Trimming cost V 6 bases and J 0 bases, with 12 bases left between them. In the case of this clone: Its specificity is not known.

The chain combines TRBV6-5 with TRBJ1-3; D not resolved. The sequenced sample consisted of cells from a culture (not recorded whether cultured in vitro). This clonotype was sampled from a human donor with melanoma. The DNA of the CDR3 is TGTGCCAGCAGGGAGTTCCGTTACTCTGGAAACACCATATATTTT. It translates to CASREFRYSGNTIYF.